What follows is one T cell receptor beta chain and its context. Its cognate antigen is unknown. These data are taken from a study of cytomegalovirus exposure and HLA in healthy donors. 13 Jbeta primers and 60 Vbeta primers were used for the PCR. Original handling: In a later analysis, of 79 million or so unique beta chains, roughly 11 million appeared in at least two donors. Repertoires were generated with immunoSEQ multiplex PCR, while TCRdb's copy carries only in-frame clones and drops some. That table supplies the V and J calls and clone size; D and trimming were determined from the DNA. Of some 99,000 clones in the sample, just under 70% are singletons; the top ten hold approximately 5.5%. Overall study findings and caveats: A prior analysis recorded that most TCR beta V segments were productive about 87% or about 30% of the time. While the bulk of TCR sequences proved rare, some public TCRs turned up in many donors. Altogether, some 170 TCR beta chains were recorded as cytomegalovirus-associated.

The sequenced sample was PBMCs. This sequence was found in a woman aged 70-85 years in good health and CMV-seropositive.

CDR3 protein: CASSLATGGIGTEAFF. CDR3 bases: TGTGCCAGCAGCTTAGCAACAGGGGGAATAGGAACTGAAGCTTTCTTT. This chain joins TRBV7-2 and TRBJ1-1, with TRBD1 identical over 8 bases. This CDR3 region has 16 residues. J gave up 5 bases and V 0 bases, and 8 bases lay outside the gene matches. Germline lookup yields CDR1 SGHTA and CDR2 FQGNSA.